These 5 T cell receptor beta chains originate from one sample sequenced in a study of blood T cell repertoires in COVID-19. TCRdb's table, derived via immunoSEQ multiplex PCR, lists solely in-frame clones and lacks some. The sample has fewer than 500,000 clones, roughly 91% seen once. What was sequenced was peripheral blood. These receptor sequences come from a woman in her twenties or thirties with acute or convalescent COVID-19.

The sample holds one count of this clone. V is TRBV4-1 and J is TRBJ1-1; no firm D call. The V and J ends lost 2 bases and 4 bases respectively, with 5 bases between them. CDR1 and CDR2 from the germline V gene are MGHRA and YSYEKL. The CDR3 is made up of 12 amino acids. CDR3 region: CASSQRGTEAFF. The CDR3 DNA is TGCGCCAGCAGCCAAAGAGGCACTGAAGCTTTCTTT.

This chain links TRBV5-1 with TRBJ1-3; 10 bases match TRBD1. V lost 0 bases to trimming and J lost 2 bases; unmatched junction nucleotides: 8. Germline assignment: CDR1 SGHRS and CDR2 YFSETQ. This CDR3 is 18 amino acids long. The DNA for the CDR3 is TGCGCCAGCAGCTTGGTGTTAAGGGGACAGGGGACTGGAAACACCATATATTTT. This sequence encodes CASSLVLRGQGTGNTIYF.

The V call is TRBV30, the J call TRBJ2-7, with D perhaps matching TRBD1 (6 bases). Germline CDR1 and CDR2: GTSNPN and SVGIG (reference sequence). The CDR3 runs to 13 residues. Trimming left V 4 bases short and J 6 bases short, with 16 bases between. For the CDR3, the DNA is TGTGCCTGGACGAAAGGGGGTGGCGGCGAGCAGTACTTC. Translated: CAWTKGGGGEQYF.

The chain has TRBV2 and TRBJ2-7, with D possibly being TRBD2 (5 bases). This CDR3 comprises 13 residues. The V end was cut by 6 bases, the J end by 4 bases, with 13 bases between. Germline V gives CDR1 SNHLY, CDR2 FYNNEI. The CDR3 DNA is TGTGCCAGCAGCCAGGAGGTCGGGTACGAGCAGTACTTC. Its protein is CASSQEVGYEQYF.

The rearrangement links TRBV6-6 to TRBJ1-6, with D possibly matching TRBD1 (5 bases). The CDR3 is 17 residues long. The V end was cut by 5 bases, the J end by 4 bases, with 18 bases between. Germline lookup yields CDR1 MNHNY and CDR2 SVGAGI (reference sequence). The CDR3 loop reads CASSRRGRALYNSPLHF. The CDR3 region has the DNA TGTGCCAGCAGTCGCCGGGGGAGGGCCCTTTATAATTCACCCCTCCACTTT.